This record covers a single TCR beta chain. This record belongs to a study of blood T cell repertoires in COVID-19. In the study overall: Donors in the United States, Italy and Spain gave samples during acute or convalescent COVID-19. PBMCs, B-cell-depleted T cells, or T cells provided the cDNA or gDNA that made up the material.

This CDR3 is 15 amino acids long. Germline loops: CDR1 SNHLY, CDR2 FYNNEI. With 4 bases clipped from V and 6 bases from J, the junction kept 4 bases outside the gene matches. Per the original data handling: From reference gene primer amplification, estimates of nucleated cell counts were derived. Clones were sequenced by immunoSEQ multiplex PCR, and TCRdb holds only the in-frame ones, with some missing. V and J calls and clone size come straight from that table; D and trimming were deduced from the DNA. Of about 50,000 clones listed, around 83% are singletons. The specimen was peripheral blood. The V gene is TRBV2, the J gene TRBJ2-2; 11 positions match TRBD2. The sequence was obtained from a man aged 60 to 75 with acute or convalescent COVID-19. CDR3 sequence: CASSGGLAAAGELFF. The CDR3 region has the DNA TGTGCCAGCAGTGGGGGACTAGCGGCGGCCGGGGAGCTGTTTTTT.